This T cell receptor (beta chain) was obtained from a study of blood T cell repertoires in COVID-19. The germline gives CDR1 SGHDT, CDR2 YYEEEE. This CDR3 has 14 amino acids. The V and J ends lost 1 base and 4 bases respectively, with 12 bases between them. Sequenced by immunoSEQ multiplex PCR; TCRdb stores in-frame clones only, minus some. The sample has 300,000 or so clones; about nine tenths are singletons. This receptor was taken from a man between 60 and 70 years old who had recovered from COVID-19. The sequenced sample was PBMCs or T cells enriched from blood (not recorded which). V is TRBV5-6 and J is TRBJ2-7; a possible D gene is TRBD2 (6 bases). The CDR3 reads CASSLYGGRYEQYF. DNA of the CDR3: TGTGCCAGCAGCTTGTATGGGGGGAGGTACGAGCAGTACTTC.